This is a list of T cell receptor beta chains from one sample in a study of shared clonotypes between healthy human individuals. Some clones are missing from TCRdb's copy, which holds only in-frame ones; the method was immunoSEQ multiplex PCR. The sample lists 470,000 or so clones; approximately 81% were seen once. The sample was PBMCs. The receptors come from a woman aged 40 to 55 in good health. Some clones in this sample may be carry-over from other donors' samples. Each CDR3 is given with its conserved first and last residue. Fields, in order: D gene, J gene, V gene, clone size, CDR3 DNA, CDR3 protein. The D gene is left open where the match is weak. Not every row has a clone size; where given, it reads once, few, many or a size class.

D: TRBD2; J: TRBJ2-1; V: TRBV28; size: many; DNA: TGTGCCAGCCATAGGCGGGGGGGCAGGGGCTCCTACAATGAGCAGTTCTTC; CDR3: CASHRRGGRGSYNEQFF
D: -; J: TRBJ1-2; V: TRBV28; size: -; DNA: TGTGCCAGCAGCCAACGCTCAGGGGGCTACACCTTC; CDR3: CASSQRSGGYTF
D: -; J: TRBJ2-7; V: TRBV19; size: -; DNA: TGTGCCAGTAGTGCAGGACCCGGGCAGTACTTC; CDR3: CASSAGPGQYF
D: TRBD1; J: TRBJ2-1; V: TRBV28; size: -; DNA: TGTGCCAGCAGTCTCCTAGGACAGGGAGCGGGTGAGCAGTTCTTC; CDR3: CASSLLGQGAGEQFF
D: -; J: TRBJ2-2; V: TRBV19; size: few; DNA: TGTGCCACCCCAGCACAGGGGGCAGGGCTAGCGGGAATCTCCACCGGGGAGCTGTTTTTT; CDR3: CATPAQGAGLAGISTGELFF
D: TRBD2; J: TRBJ2-2; V: TRBV6-4; size: -; DNA: TGTGCCAGCAGTTCCCTAGCGGGAGACACCGGGGAGCTGTTTTTT; CDR3: CASSSLAGDTGELFF
D: -; J: TRBJ2-3; V: TRBV29-1; size: -; DNA: TGCAGCGTACTGGACACCACTAGCACAGATACGCAGTATTTT; CDR3: CSVLDTTSTDTQYF
D: -; J: TRBJ1-1; V: TRBV5-1; size: -; DNA: TGCGCCAGCAGCTTGATGGGGGGCGGGAACACTGAAGCTTTCTTT; CDR3: CASSLMGGGNTEAFF
D: -; J: TRBJ2-7; V: TRBV18; size: -; DNA: TGTGCCAGCTCACCGCTTAGGGAGGCGGGCGAGCAGTACTTC; CDR3: CASSPLREAGEQYF
D: TRBD2; J: TRBJ2-7; V: TRBV7-3; size: -; DNA: TGTGCCAGCAGCCCGGGGGGATTGGCCGGAAGCGAGCAGTACTTC; CDR3: CASSPGGLAGSEQYF
D: -; J: TRBJ2-5; V: TRBV6-1; size: -; DNA: TGTGCCAGCAGTGAATCTTGGGGAGCGGGAGAGACCCAGTACTTC; CDR3: CASSESWGAGETQYF
D: -; J: TRBJ2-5; V: TRBV18; size: -; DNA: TGTGCCAGCTCATCATCCCAAGAGACCCAGTACTTC; CDR3: CASSSSQETQYF
D: -; J: TRBJ2-5; V: TRBV30; size: -; DNA: TGTGCCTTATCCCGACGGGGCCACCGTGGGGAGACCCAGTACTTC; CDR3: CALSRRGHRGETQYF
D: -; J: TRBJ2-7; V: TRBV27; size: -; DNA: TGTGCCAGCAGAAGAAGCGGAGCCGGCTCCTACGAGCAGTACTTC; CDR3: CASRRSGAGSYEQYF
D: -; J: TRBJ1-2; V: TRBV15; size: -; DNA: TGTGCCACCAGCACACAGGGTATTGGTGGCTACACCTTC; CDR3: CATSTQGIGGYTF
D: -; J: TRBJ1-1; V: TRBV7-8; size: -; DNA: TGTGCCAGCAGCTGTACAGGTAACACTGAAGCTTTCTTT; CDR3: CASSCTGNTEAFF
D: TRBD1; J: TRBJ1-1; V: TRBV7-8; size: -; DNA: TGTGCCAGCAGCCTGACAGGGGGCAACACTGAAGCTTTCTTT; CDR3: CASSLTGGNTEAFF
D: TRBD2; J: TRBJ2-7; V: TRBV7-2; size: once; DNA: TGTGCCAGCAGCCGGACTAGCGTCAGTTACGAGCAGTACTTC; CDR3: CASSRTSVSYEQYF
D: TRBD2; J: TRBJ2-2; V: TRBV29-1; size: -; DNA: TGCAGCCTAACTGGACTAGCGGGAGGGGAGGACACCGGGGAGCTGTTTTTT; CDR3: CSLTGLAGGEDTGELFF
D: TRBD2; J: TRBJ2-1; V: TRBV5-6; size: -; DNA: TGTGCCAGCAGCTCCGGGACTAGCGGGGCTTACAATGAGCAGTTCTTC; CDR3: CASSSGTSGAYNEQFF
D: -; J: TRBJ1-2; V: TRBV27; size: -; DNA: TGTGCCAGCAGTCAATACCGGGAGTCAGTCAATGGCTACACCTTC; CDR3: CASSQYRESVNGYTF
D: TRBD2; J: TRBJ2-1; V: TRBV19; size: many; DNA: TGTGCCAGTAGTATGTGGGGGAGCCCTAGCGGGAGAACCCTGAGCAATGAGCAGTTCTTC; CDR3: CASSMWGSPSGRTLSNEQFF
D: TRBD1; J: TRBJ1-4; V: TRBV7-2; size: -; DNA: TGTGCCAGCAGCTTGGGGACAGGGGGAGATGAAAAACTGTTTTTT; CDR3: CASSLGTGGDEKLFF
D: -; J: TRBJ1-1; V: TRBV6-6; size: -; DNA: TGTGCCAGCAGTTTCTCCGGGATGAACACTGAAGCTTTCTTT; CDR3: CASSFSGMNTEAFF
D: -; J: TRBJ2-5; V: TRBV9; size: few; DNA: TGTGCCAGCAGCGTAGGGCCCAGGGCCGCGGAGACCCAGTACTTC; CDR3: CASSVGPRAAETQYF
D: TRBD2; J: TRBJ2-7; V: TRBV7-2; size: -; DNA: TGTGCCAGCGCCCCGAGGGCTAGCGGGAGAGGCGAGCAGTACTTC; CDR3: CASAPRASGRGEQYF
D: -; J: TRBJ1-2; V: TRBV27; size: -; DNA: TGTGCCAGCAGTTTAGCTCGGTCACCTGCTATTAACTATGGCTACACCTTC; CDR3: CASSLARSPAINYGYTF
D: TRBD2; J: TRBJ2-1; V: TRBV7-7; size: -; DNA: TGTGCCAGCAGCCCGGGACTAGTCATCGATGAGCAGTTCTTC; CDR3: CASSPGLVIDEQFF
D: TRBD1; J: TRBJ2-5; V: TRBV7-8; size: few; DNA: TGTGCCAGCAGCCAGGACAGGGGGCGACGGGAGACCCAGTACTTC; CDR3: CASSQDRGRRETQYF
D: TRBD2; J: TRBJ2-5; V: TRBV7-9; size: -; DNA: TGTGCCAGCAGCTACGTTAGCGGGAGTGAGACCCAGTACTTC; CDR3: CASSYVSGSETQYF
D: -; J: TRBJ1-5; V: TRBV28; size: few; DNA: TGTGCCAGCCTTCGGGGCAATCAGCCCCAGCATTTT; CDR3: CASLRGNQPQHF
D: -; J: TRBJ2-1; V: TRBV7-2; size: -; DNA: TGTGCCAGCAGCCTTCGGTCGTTCGCGCACAATGAGCAGTTCTTC; CDR3: CASSLRSFAHNEQFF
D: TRBD2; J: TRBJ2-1; V: TRBV18; size: -; DNA: TGTGCCAGCTCACTCGCTGAATTAGCGGGCCCTTCCTACAATGAGCAGTTCTTC; CDR3: CASSLAELAGPSYNEQFF
D: TRBD1; J: TRBJ2-7; V: TRBV25-1; size: -; DNA: TGTGCCAGCAGTGGGACAGGGGGCGTCTCCTACGAGCAGTACTTC; CDR3: CASSGTGGVSYEQYF
D: TRBD1; J: TRBJ1-1; V: TRBV7-2; size: -; DNA: TGTGCCAGCAGCTTAGCACCGGGACAGGGATACACTGAAGCTTTCTTT; CDR3: CASSLAPGQGYTEAFF
D: -; J: TRBJ2-3; V: TRBV5-1; size: -; DNA: TGCGCCAGCAGCCGTTGGATAGCAGGGGTTCCCACAGATACGCAGTATTTT; CDR3: CASSRWIAGVPTDTQYF
D: TRBD2; J: TRBJ2-7; V: TRBV19; size: -; DNA: TGTGCCAGTAGTCCGTGGACTAGCGCCGGCTACGAGCAGTACTTC; CDR3: CASSPWTSAGYEQYF
D: -; J: TRBJ1-1; V: TRBV18; size: -; DNA: TGTGCCAGCTCACCAACCGGGGTGGAGGTCACTGAAGCTTTCTTT; CDR3: CASSPTGVEVTEAFF
D: TRBD2; J: TRBJ2-1; V: TRBV29-1; size: -; DNA: TGCAGCGCCCTAAAGTGGGGGACTAGCGGGAGGGCCTCCTCCTACAATGAGCAGTTCTTC; CDR3: CSALKWGTSGRASSYNEQFF
D: TRBD2; J: TRBJ2-5; V: TRBV27; size: once; DNA: TGTGCCAGCAGTTGGATGGCGGGAGATCAAGAGACCCAGTACTTC; CDR3: CASSWMAGDQETQYF
D: -; J: TRBJ2-1; V: TRBV10-3; size: -; DNA: TGTGCCATCAGTGAGGGGAATGAGCAGTTCTTC; CDR3: CAISEGNEQFF